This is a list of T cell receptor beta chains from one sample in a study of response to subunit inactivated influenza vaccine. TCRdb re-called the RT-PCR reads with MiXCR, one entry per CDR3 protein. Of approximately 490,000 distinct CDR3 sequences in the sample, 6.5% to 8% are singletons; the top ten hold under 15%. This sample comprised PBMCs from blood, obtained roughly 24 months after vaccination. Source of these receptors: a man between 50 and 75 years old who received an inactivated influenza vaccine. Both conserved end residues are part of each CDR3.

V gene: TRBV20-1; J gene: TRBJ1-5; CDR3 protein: CSARGDRGGQPQHF
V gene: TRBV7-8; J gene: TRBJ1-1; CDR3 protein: CASSLLQGWTTEAFF
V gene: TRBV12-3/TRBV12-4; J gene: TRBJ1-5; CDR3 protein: CASSLGTATGPQHF
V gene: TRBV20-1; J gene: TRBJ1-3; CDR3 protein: CSARDDREYGNTIYF
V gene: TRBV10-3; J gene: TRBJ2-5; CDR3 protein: CATTSGGQETQYF
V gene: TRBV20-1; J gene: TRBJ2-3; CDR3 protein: CSARVGGPTDTQYF
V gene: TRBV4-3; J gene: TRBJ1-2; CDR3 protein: CASSQDLGQANYGYTF
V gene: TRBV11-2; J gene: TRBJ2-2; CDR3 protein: CASSFSDRERYTGELFF
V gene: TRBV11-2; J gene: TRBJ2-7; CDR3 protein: CASSLDLSREQYF
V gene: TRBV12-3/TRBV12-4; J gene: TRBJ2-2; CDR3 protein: CASSLAGRGGRIGELFF
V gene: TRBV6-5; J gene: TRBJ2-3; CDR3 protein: CASSFIGADTQYF
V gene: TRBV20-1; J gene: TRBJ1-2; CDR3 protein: CSASGTGSNLAYGYTF
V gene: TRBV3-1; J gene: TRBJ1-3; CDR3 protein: CASSPRTPYSGNTIYF
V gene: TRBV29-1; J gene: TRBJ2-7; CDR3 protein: CSVGPLTGEQYF
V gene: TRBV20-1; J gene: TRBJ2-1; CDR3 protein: CSAQSVGRGNEQFF